This TCR beta chain came from a study of blood T cell repertoires in COVID-19. CDR1 is LNHDA and CDR2 is SQIVND in the germline V gene (reference sequence). The CDR3 totals 17 residues. Trimming took off 2 bases at V and 4 bases at J, with 17 bases between the two ends. The repertoire was sequenced with immunoSEQ multiplex PCR; TCRdb's copy has only in-frame clones and lacks some. The table records 150,000 to 200,000 clones, 82% of them present only once. The source of this sequence is a man aged 50 to 60 who had recovered from COVID-19. The chain combines TRBV19 with TRBJ2-2; possibly TRBD2 for D (6 bases). Material: PBMCs or T cells enriched from blood (not recorded which). CDR3: CASSILAGGVGTGELFF. For the CDR3, the DNA is TGTGCCAGTAGTATATTAGCCGGCGGGGTGGGCACCGGGGAGCTGTTTTTT.